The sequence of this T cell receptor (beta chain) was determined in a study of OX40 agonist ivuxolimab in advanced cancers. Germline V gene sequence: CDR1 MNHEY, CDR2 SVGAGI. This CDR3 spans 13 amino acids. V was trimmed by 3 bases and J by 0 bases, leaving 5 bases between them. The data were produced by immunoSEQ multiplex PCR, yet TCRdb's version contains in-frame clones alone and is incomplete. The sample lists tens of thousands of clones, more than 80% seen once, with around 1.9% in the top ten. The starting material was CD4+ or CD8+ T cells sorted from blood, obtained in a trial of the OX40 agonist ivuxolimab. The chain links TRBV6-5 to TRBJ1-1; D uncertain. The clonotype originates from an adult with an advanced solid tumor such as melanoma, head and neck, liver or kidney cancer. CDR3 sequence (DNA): TGTGCCAGCAGTTATGACCTGAACACTGAAGCTTTCTTT. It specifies CASSYDLNTEAFF.